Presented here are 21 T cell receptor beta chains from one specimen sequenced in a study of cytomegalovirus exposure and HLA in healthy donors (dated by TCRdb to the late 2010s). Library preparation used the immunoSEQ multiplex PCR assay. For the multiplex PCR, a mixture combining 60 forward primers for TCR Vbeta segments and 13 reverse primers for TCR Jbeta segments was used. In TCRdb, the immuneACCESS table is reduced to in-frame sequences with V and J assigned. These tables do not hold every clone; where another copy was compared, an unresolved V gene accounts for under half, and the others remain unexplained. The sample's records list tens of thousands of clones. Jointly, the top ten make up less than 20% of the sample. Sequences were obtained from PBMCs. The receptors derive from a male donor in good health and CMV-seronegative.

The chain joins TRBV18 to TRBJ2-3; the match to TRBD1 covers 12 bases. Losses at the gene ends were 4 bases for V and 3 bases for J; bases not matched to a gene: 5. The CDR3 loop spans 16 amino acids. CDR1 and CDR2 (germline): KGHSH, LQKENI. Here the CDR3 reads CASSLGTGGWTDTQYF. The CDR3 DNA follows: TGTGCCAGCTCACTTGGGACAGGGGGCTGGACAGATACGCAGTATTTT.

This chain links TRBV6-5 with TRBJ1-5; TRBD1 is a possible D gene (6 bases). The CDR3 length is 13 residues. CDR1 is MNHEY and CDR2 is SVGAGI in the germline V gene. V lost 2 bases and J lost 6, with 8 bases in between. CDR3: CASSYTGRQPQHF. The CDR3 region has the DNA TGTGCCAGCAGTTACACAGGGCGTCAGCCCCAGCATTTT.

The CDR3, as DNA: TGTGCCAGCAGTGTAACTTTCTACACCTTC. The encoded protein is CASSVTFYTF. The V gene is TRBV6-1, the J gene TRBJ1-2; D is unresolved. V lost 4 bases and J lost 10, with 7 bases in between. Germline V CDR1 and CDR2: MNHNS, SASEGT. The CDR3 consists of 10 residues.

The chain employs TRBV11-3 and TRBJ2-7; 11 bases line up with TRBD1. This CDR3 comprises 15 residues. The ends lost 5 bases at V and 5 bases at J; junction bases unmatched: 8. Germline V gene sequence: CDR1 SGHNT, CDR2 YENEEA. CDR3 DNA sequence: TGTGCCAGCAGCCTGGGACAGGGGGTCGTCGACGAGCAGTACTTC. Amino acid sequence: CASSLGQGVVDEQYF.

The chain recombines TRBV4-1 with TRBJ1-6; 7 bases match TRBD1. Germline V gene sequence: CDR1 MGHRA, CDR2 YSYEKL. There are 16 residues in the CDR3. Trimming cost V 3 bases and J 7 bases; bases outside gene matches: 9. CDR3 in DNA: TGCGCCAGCAGCCAGGAAGACAGGGTTTTCAATTCACCCCTCCACTTT. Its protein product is CASSQEDRVFNSPLHF.

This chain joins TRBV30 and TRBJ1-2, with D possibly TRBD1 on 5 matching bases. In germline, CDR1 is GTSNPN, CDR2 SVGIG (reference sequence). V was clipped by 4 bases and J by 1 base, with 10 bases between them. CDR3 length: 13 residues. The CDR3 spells CAWKEGINYGYTF. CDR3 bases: TGTGCCTGGAAGGAGGGGATTAACTATGGCTACACCTTC.

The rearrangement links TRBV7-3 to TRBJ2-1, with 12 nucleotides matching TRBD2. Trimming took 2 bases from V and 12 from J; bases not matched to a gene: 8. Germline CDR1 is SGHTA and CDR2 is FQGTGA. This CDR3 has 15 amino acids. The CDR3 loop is CASSLGASGGARQFF. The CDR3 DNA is TGTGCCAGCAGCTTAGGGGCTAGCGGGGGGGCTCGGCAGTTCTTC. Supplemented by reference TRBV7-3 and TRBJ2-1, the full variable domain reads GAGVSQTPSNKVTEKGKYVELRCDPISGHTALYWYRQSLGQGPEFLIYFQGTGAADDSGLPNDRFFAVRPEGSVSTLKIQRTERGDSAVYLCASSLGASGGARQFFGPGTRLTVL.

The CDR3 spells CASSQQGAKAFF. The CDR3 DNA reads TGCGCCAGCAGCCAACAGGGGGCAAAAGCTTTCTTT. The genes are TRBV4-3 and TRBJ1-1, with 8 bases fitting TRBD1. V lost 2 bases, J lost 9 bases, and 2 bases stayed unmatched. The CDR3 extends over 12 amino acids. Germline V gene sequence: CDR1 LGHNA, CDR2 YSLEER.

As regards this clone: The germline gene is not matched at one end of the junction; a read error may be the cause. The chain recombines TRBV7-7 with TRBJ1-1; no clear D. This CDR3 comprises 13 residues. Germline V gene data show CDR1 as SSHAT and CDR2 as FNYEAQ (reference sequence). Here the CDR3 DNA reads TGTGCTAGCAGCTTAAATGGAGACACTGAAGCTTTCTTT. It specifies CASSLNGDTEAFF.

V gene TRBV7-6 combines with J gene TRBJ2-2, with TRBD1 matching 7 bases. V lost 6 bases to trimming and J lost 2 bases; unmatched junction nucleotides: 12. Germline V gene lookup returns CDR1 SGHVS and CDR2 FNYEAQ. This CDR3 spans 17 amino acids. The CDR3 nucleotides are TGTGCCAGCAGTACTACAGGGGCCTCACTAAACACCGGGGAGCTGTTTTTT. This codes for CASSTTGASLNTGELFF.

This CDR3 reads CASSPLDGGQETQYF. Here the CDR3 DNA reads TGTGCCAGCTCACCATTGGACGGCGGGCAAGAGACCCAGTACTTC. The chain has TRBV18 and TRBJ2-5, with D possibly matching TRBD2 (5 bases). The CDR3 is made up of 15 amino acids. V lost 2 bases, J lost 2 bases, and 12 bases lay in between. Looked up from germline, CDR1 is KGHSH and CDR2 is LQKENI.

In nucleotides, the CDR3 is TGTGCCAGCAGCTTAGGGGGACAGGGAGCTAATTCACCCCTCCACTTT. The encoded protein is CASSLGGQGANSPLHF. The chain joins TRBV13 to TRBJ1-6; 9 bases agree with TRBD1. Looked up from germline, CDR1 is PRHDT and CDR2 is FYEKMQ (reference sequence). The CDR3 is 16 amino acids. V lost 0 bases and J lost 6; bases outside the gene matches: 3. Full variable domain (rest looked up from reference TRBV13 and TRBJ1-6): AAGVIQSPRHLIKEKRETATLKCYPIPRHDTVYWYQQGPGQDPQFLISFYEKMQSDKGSIPDRFSAQQFSDYHSELNMSSLELGDSALYFCASSLGGQGANSPLHFGNGTRLTVT.

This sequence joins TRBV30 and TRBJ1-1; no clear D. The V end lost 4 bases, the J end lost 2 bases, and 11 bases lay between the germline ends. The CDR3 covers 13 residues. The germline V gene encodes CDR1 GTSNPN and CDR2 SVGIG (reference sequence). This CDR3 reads CAWTLGRNTEAFF. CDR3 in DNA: TGTGCCTGGACCTTGGGCCGCAACACTGAAGCTTTCTTT.

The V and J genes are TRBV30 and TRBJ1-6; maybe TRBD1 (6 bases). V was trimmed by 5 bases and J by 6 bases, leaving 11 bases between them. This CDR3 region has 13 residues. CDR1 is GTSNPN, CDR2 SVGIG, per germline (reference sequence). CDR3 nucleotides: TGTGCCTGGGGTGGACAGCCTAATTCACCCCTCCACTTT. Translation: CAWGGQPNSPLHF. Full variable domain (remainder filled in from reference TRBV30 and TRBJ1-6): SQTIHQWPATLVQPVGSPLSLECTVEGTSNPNLYWYRQAAGRGLQLLFYSVGIGQISSEVPQNLSASRPQDRQFILSSKKLLLSDSGFYLCAWGGQPNSPLHFGNGTRLTVT.

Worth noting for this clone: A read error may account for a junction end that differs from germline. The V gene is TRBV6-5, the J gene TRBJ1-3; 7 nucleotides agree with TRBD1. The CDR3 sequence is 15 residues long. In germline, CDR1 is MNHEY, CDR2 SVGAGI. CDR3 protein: CASREGANSGDTIYF. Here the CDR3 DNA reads TGTGCCAGCAGAGAGGGGGCAAACTCTGGAGACACCATATATTTT.

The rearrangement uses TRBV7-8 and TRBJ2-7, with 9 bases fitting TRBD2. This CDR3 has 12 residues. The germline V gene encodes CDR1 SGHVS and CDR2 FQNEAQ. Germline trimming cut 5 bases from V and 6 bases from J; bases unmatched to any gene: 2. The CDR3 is CASSILAGEQYF. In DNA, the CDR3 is TGTGCCAGCAGCATACTAGCGGGCGAGCAGTACTTC.

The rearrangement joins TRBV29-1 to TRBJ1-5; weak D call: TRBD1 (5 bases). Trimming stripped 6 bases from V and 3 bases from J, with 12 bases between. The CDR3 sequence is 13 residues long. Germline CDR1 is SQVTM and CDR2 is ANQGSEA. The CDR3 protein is CSVAGGVNQPQHF. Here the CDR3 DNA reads TGCAGCGTGGCGGGGGGGGTCAATCAGCCCCAGCATTTT.

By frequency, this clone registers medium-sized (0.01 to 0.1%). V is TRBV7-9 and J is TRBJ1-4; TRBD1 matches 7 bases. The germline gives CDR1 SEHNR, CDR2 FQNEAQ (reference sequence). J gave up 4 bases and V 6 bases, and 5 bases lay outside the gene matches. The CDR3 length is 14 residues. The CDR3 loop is CASRNRDSNEKLFF. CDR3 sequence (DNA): TGTGCCAGCAGGAACCGGGACAGTAATGAAAAACTGTTTTTT.

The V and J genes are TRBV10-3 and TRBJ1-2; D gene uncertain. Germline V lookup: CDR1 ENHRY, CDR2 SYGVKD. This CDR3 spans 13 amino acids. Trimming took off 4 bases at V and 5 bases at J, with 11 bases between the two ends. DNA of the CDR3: TGTGCCATCAGTGCGGAGAGAGAATATGGCTACACCTTC. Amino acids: CAISAEREYGYTF.

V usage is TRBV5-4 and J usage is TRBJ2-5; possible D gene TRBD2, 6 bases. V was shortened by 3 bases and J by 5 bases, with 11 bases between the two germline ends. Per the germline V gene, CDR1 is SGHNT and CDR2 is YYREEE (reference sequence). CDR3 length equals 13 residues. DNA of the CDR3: TGTGCCAGCAGCTCGTCCGGGACTGAGACCCAGTACTTC. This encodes CASSSSGTETQYF.

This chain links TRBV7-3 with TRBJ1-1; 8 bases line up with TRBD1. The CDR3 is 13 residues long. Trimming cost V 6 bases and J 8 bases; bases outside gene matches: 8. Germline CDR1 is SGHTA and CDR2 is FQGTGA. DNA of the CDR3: TGTGCCAGCAGACAGAGTCAGGGGGCGGAAGCTTTCTTT. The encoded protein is CASRQSQGAEAFF.